Following are 3 T cell receptor beta chains from one sample sequenced in a study of CD8+ T cells in alopecia areata. Extraction and reverse transcription of RNA yielded cDNA as the sequencing template. The table came from immunoSEQ multiplex PCR; TCRdb's copy has only in-frame clones and leaves some out. This table holds about 130,000 clones, 49% found once. The sequenced sample was CD8+ T cells sorted from blood, obtained at week 0. The source of these receptors is a human donor with alopecia areata.

This clone appeared a single time. The chain carries TRBV27 and TRBJ1-2, with a tentative D call TRBD1 (5 bases). The CDR3 is made up of 13 amino acids. V was pared by 2 bases and J by 5 bases, with 9 bases between. Germline V CDR1 and CDR2: MNHEY, SMNVEV (reference sequence). This chain's CDR3 is CASSLGQGYGYTF. DNA for the CDR3: TGTGCCAGCAGTTTAGGGCAGGGATATGGCTACACCTTC.

This chain joins TRBV27 and TRBJ1-2; no clear D gene. CDR3 length: 15 amino acids. V was cut by 4 bases and J by 8 bases, with 20 bases left in between. Germline assignment: CDR1 MNHEY and CDR2 SMNVEV (reference sequence). CDR3 DNA sequence: TGTGCCAGCAGTTGGGAGGGTATTTCGGGTGAGGGCTACACCTTC. This codes for CASSWEGISGEGYTF.

This chain joins TRBV30 and TRBJ1-1; possible D gene TRBD1, 5 bases. Germline V CDR1 and CDR2: GTSNPN, SVGIG (reference sequence). The CDR3 covers 12 residues. V gave up 0 bases and J gave up 6 bases, with 8 bases separating them. The CDR3 bases are TGTGCCTGGAGTGTATGGGGGGCTGAAGCTTTCTTT. Protein: CAWSVWGAEAFF.